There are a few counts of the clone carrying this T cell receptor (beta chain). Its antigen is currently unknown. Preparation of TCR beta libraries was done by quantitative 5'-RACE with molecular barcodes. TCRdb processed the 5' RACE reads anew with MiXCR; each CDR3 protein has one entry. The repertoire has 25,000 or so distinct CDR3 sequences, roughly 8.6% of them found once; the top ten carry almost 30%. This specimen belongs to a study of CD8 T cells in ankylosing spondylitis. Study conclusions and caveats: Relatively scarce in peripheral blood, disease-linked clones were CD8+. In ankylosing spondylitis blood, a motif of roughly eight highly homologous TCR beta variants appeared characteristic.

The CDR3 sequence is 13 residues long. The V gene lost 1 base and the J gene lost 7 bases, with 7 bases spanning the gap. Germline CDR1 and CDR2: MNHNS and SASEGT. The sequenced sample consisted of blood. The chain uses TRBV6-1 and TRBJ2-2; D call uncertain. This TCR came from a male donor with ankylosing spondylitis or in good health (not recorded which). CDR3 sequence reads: CASSEGVVGELFF. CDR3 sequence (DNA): TGTGCCAGCAGTGAAGGGGTAGTCGGGGAGCTGTTTTTT.